This entry is about one T cell receptor (beta chain). The sample comes from a study of blood T cell repertoires in COVID-19. Background on the study: PBMCs, B-cell-depleted T cells, or T cells provided the cDNA or gDNA that made up the material.

Sequencing used immunoSEQ multiplex PCR; TCRdb keeps in-frame clones, though not all of them. The table lists about 120,000 clones, about 85% of them singletons. The germline V gene has CDR1 MDHEN and CDR2 SYDVKM. V was cut by 3 bases and J by 4 bases, with 12 bases left in between. The CDR3 length is 14 residues. The V call is TRBV28, the J call TRBJ1-2, with a weak D call TRBD1 (6 bases). This TCR came from an elderly man with active or convalescent COVID-19. The sequenced sample was peripheral blood. In DNA, the CDR3 is TGTGCCAGCAGTTTTTCACAGGGAGCCTATGGCTACACCTTC. Encoded protein: CASSFSQGAYGYTF.